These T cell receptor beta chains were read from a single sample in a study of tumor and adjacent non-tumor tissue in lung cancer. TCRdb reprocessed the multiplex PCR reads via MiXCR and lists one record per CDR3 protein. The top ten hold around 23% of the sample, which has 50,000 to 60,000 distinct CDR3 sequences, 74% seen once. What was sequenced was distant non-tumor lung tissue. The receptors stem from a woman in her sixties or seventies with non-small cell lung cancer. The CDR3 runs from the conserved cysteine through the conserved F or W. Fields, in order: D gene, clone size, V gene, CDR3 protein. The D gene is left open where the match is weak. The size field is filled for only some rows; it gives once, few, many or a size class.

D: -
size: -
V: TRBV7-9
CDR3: CASSSSRGRLEGTQYF

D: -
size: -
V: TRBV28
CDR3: CASSLASADQRIETQYF

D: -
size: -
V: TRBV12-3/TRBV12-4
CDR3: CASSATGSGKNTQYF

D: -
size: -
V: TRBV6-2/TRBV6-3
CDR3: CVSSPGDAEGGELFF

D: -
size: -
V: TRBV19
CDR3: CASGTGWYEQYF

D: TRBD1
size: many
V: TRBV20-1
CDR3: CSALRGIHSYEQYF

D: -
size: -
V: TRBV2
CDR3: CASSIDWGNSPLHF

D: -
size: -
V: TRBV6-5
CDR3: CANSRIGGQKTRYF

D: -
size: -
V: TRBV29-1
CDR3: CRVTGTYEQYF

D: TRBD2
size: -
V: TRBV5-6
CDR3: CASSLLSSGRVWNEQFF

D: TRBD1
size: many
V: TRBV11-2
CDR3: CASSRSGTGDNEQFF

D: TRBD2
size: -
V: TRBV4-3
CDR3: CVSSQASGLVGGNEQFF

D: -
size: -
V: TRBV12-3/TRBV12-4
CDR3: CASRDGRALYLETQYF

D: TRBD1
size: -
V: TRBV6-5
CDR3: CASSRTGGQNQYF

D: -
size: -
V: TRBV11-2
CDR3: CVCKGPSNQETQYF

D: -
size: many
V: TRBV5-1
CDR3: CASSLTGADTDTQYF

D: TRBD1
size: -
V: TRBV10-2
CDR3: CASSTGQGYEQYF

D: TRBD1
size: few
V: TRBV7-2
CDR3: CASSLEGSGGYNEQFF

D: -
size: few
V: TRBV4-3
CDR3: CGSGPSRERGNIQYF

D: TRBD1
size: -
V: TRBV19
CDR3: CASSTQGQGTGWPQHF

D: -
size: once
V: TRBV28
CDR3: CASSLRQGEGGVDKQYF

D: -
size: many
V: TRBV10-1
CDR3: CASPGPRDGYTF

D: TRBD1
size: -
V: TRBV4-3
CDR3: CASSHPDRANYGHAF

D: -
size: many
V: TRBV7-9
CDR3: CASSLPGARAGYTF

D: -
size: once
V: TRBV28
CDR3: CASNSPGTWEQYF

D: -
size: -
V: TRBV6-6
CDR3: CAGSTPGRTSWGYTF

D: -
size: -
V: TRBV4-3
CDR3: CASSQEGMSYNEEFF

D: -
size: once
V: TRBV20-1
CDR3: CSTSGGQGTNQPQHF

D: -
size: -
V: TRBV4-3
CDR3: CATSQDTGQQETQYF

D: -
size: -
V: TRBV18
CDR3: CANSPVVYEQFF

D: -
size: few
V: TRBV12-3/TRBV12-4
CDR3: CASSTRISGGELFF

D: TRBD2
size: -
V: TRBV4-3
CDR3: CASSQGLAGSETRCF

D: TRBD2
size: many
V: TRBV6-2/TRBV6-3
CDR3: CASSFSLAENTGELFF

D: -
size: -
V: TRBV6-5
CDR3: CASSFSSLDYHEQFF

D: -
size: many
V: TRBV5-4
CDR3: CASRETRDGYEQYF

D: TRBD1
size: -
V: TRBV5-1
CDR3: CASNRDAGQGVTGELFF

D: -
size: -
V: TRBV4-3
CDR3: CATSETGRPNTEAFF

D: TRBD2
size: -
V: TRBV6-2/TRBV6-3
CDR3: CDRSSSGGYEQYF

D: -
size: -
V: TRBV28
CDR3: CTSPPRGAGNIGELFF

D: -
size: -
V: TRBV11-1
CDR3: CASNVTIWGEIQYF

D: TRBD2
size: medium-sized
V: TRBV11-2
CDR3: CASSYGTSGSYEQYF

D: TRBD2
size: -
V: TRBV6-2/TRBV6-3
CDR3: CVGRTTSGPYEQYF

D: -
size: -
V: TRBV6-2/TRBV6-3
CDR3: CASSYVVQNVQYF

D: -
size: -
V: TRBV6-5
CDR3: CASSYTETSIGTDTQYF

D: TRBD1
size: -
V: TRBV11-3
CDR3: CASSTGAGKWTGELFF

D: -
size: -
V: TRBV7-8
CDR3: CTSSLSGIWGREQYF

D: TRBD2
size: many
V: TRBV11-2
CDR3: CASSLYREAYEQYF

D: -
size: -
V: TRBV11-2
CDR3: CASSFLGLHEQYF

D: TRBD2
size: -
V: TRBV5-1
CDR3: CASNLARTTAGADTQYF

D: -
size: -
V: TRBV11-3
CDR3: CASSLDAGTYEHYF

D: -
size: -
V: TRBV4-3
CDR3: CASSPDSEGGANVLIF

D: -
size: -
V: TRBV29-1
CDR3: CSGSHLGETQCF

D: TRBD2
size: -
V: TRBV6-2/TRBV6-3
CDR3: CASRLAGSFSTYAQYF

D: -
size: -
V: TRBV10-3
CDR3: CTIQRQTTGELFF

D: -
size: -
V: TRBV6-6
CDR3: CASSSWQGQRHFPNTGELFF